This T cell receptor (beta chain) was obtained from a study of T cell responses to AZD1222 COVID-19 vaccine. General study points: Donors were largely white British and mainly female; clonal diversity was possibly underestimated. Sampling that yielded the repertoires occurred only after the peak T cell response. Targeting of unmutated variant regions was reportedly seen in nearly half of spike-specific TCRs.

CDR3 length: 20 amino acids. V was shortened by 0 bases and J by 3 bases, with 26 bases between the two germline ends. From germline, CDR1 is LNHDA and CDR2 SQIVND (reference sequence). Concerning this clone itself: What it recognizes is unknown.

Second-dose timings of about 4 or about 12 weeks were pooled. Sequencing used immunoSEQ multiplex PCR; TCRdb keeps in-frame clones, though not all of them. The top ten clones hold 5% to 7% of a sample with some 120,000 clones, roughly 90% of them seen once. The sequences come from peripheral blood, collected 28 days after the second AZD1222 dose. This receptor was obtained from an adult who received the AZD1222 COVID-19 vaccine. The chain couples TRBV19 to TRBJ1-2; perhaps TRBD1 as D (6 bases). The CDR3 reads CASSIDRRGTNRPPYYGYTF. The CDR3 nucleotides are TGTGCCAGTAGTATAGATAGACGGGGGACAAATCGACCACCCTACTATGGCTACACCTTC.